The 9 T cell receptor beta chains below all came from one sample that was sequenced in a study of blood T cells in healthy people across ages. A second roughly 6 to 11 cycle PCR used barcoded and J-beta primers. From the 5' RACE reads, TCRdb called clonotypes with MiXCR, one entry per CDR3 protein. The profile shows 540,000 or so distinct CDR3 sequences, around 24% of them singletons. This sample was shared with a second study, whose subject was T cells of mothers and their children.

Sample: blood. The source of these receptors is a boy between 10 and 17 years old in good health.

The V call is TRBV19, the J call TRBJ2-1; 11 positions agree with TRBD2. The CDR3 consists of 19 residues. With 5 bases clipped from V and 0 bases from J, the junction kept 12 bases outside the gene matches. CDR1 LNHDA and CDR2 SQIVND come from the germline V gene (reference sequence). Here the CDR3 reads CASSPGLADLSSSYNEQFF. The CDR3 DNA is TGTGCCAGTAGTCCGGGACTAGCGGATCTGTCGAGCTCCTACAATGAGCAGTTCTTC. Full variable domain (outside the CDR3, taken from reference TRBV19 and TRBJ2-1): DGGITQSPKYLFRKEGQNVTLSCEQNLNHDAMYWYRQDPGQGLRLIYYSQIVNDFQKGDIAEGYSVSREKKESFPLTVTSAQKNPTAFYLCASSPGLADLSSSYNEQFFGPGTRLTVL.

The chain has TRBV29-1 and TRBJ1-1; D ambiguous. Germline CDR1 is SQVTM and CDR2 is ANQGSEA. There are 13 residues in the CDR3. V was shortened by 5 bases and J by 6 bases, with 16 bases between the two germline ends. The CDR3 sequence is CSVFRPSSAEAFF. CDR3 nucleotides: TGCAGCGTTTTCAGACCCTCGAGCGCTGAAGCTTTCTTT.

This clonotype was detected many times. This chain connects TRBV20-1 to TRBJ2-5, with D possibly matching TRBD2 (5 bases). The length of the CDR3 is 15 residues. Germline-derived CDR1 and CDR2 are DFQATT and SNEGSKA (reference sequence). V lost 5 bases to trimming and J lost 3 bases, with 19 bases between them. CDR3 region: CSASRMGGPKETQYF. As DNA, the CDR3 is TGCAGTGCTTCCAGAATGGGCGGGCCGAAAGAGACCCAGTACTTC.

The chain couples TRBV6-2 or TRBV6-3 to TRBJ2-5; 7 nucleotides align to TRBD1. The DNA end is a closer match to TRBJ2-7, so the J assignment may be wrong. The CDR3 has 20 residues. Per the germline V gene, CDR1 is MNHEY and CDR2 is SVGEGT. CDR3 amino acids: CASSYYPWRRQGTDYYEQYF. For the CDR3, the DNA is TGTGCCAGCAGTTACTACCCTTGGAGGCGACAGGGAACCGATTACTACGAGCAGTACTTC.

This clonotype was seen more than once but under ten times. V usage is TRBV7-2 and J usage is TRBJ2-7, with TRBD1 matching over 8 bases. CDR1 is SGHTA, CDR2 FQGNSA, per germline. The CDR3 runs to 13 residues. The V gene end was trimmed by 5 bases and the J gene end by 11 bases; junction bases not matched to a gene: 11. The CDR3 DNA sequence: TGTGCCAGCAGCCAAGACCCCACGGACAGGGAGTACTTC. This translates into CASSQDPTDREYF.

This clonotype has more than one count but fewer than ten. The V and J genes are TRBV4-3 and TRBJ2-5; 7 nucleotides align to TRBD1. Germline V gene data show CDR1 as LGHNA and CDR2 as YSLEER. The CDR3 runs to 13 residues. V shed 3 bases and J 5 bases; nucleotides not matched to a gene: 3. CDR3 in DNA: TGCGCCAGCAGCCAGACAGGGATGGAGACCCAGTACTTC. Protein: CASSQTGMETQYF.

The chain links TRBV5-1 to TRBJ2-5; no reliable D call. The CDR3 consists of 13 residues. V was trimmed by 1 base and J by 5 bases, leaving 9 bases between them. CDR1 is SGHRS, CDR2 YFSETQ, per germline. CDR3 nucleotide sequence: TGCGCCAGCAGCTTGCCCGATGCGGAGACCCAGTACTTC. Amino acids: CASSLPDAETQYF.

The chain combines TRBV5-4 with TRBJ1-1; no reliable D call. Looked up from germline, CDR1 is SGHNT and CDR2 is YYREEE (reference sequence). The CDR3 consists of 14 residues. V lost 1 base and J 1 base, leaving 8 bases between the germline ends. CDR3 bases: TGTGCCAGCAGCTTGCGGGCAGGGAACACTGAAGCTTTCTTT. Protein: CASSLRAGNTEAFF. Combining the CDR3 with reference TRBV5-4 and TRBJ1-1 gives the whole variable domain ETGVTQSPTHLIKTRGQQVTLRCSSQSGHNTVSWYQQALGQGPQFIFQYYREEENGRGNFPPRFSGLQFPNYSSELNVNALELDDSALYLCASSLRAGNTEAFFGQGTRLTVV.

On this clonotype: One end of the junction does not line up with germline, which may come from a read error. The chain employs TRBV6-2 or TRBV6-3 and TRBJ1-4, with 8 bases aligning to TRBD1. Germline values: CDR1 MNHEY, CDR2 SVGEGT. The CDR3 contains 19 residues. The CDR3 DNA follows: TGTGCCAGCAGTGAACTCGCAGGGGGCGTTCTTCAAGATAATGAAAAACTGGTTTTT. Translated: CASSELAGGVLQDNEKLVF.